One and the same sample provided the 28 T cell receptor beta chains below, sequenced in a study of tumor-infiltrating lymphocytes in oesophageal squamous cell carcinoma. TCRdb processed the PCR reads anew with MiXCR; each CDR3 protein has one entry. The sample carries over 20,000 distinct CDR3 sequences, around two fifths recorded once. The sequenced sample was esophageal tumor tissue. These receptors were collected from a male donor with esophageal squamous cell carcinoma.

The chain has TRBV7-4 and TRBJ2-7; D may be TRBD1 (6 bases). The CDR3 is 16 amino acids. Germline loops: CDR1 SGHVT, CDR2 SQSDAQ. The ends were cut back, 2 bases at V and 5 bases at J, with 19 bases in the middle. As DNA, the CDR3 is TGTGCCAGCAGCTTATTATCCCTAGGTTCAGGGGACGAGCAGTACTTC. Translated: CASSLLSLGSGDEQYF.

This chain links TRBV7-9 with TRBJ2-7; 13 bases align to TRBD2. The J call is uncertain, as TRBJ2-5 better fits the DNA end. The CDR3 totals 16 residues. Per the germline V gene, CDR1 is SEHNR and CDR2 is FQNEAQ (reference sequence). The CDR3 nucleotides read TGTGCCAGCAGCTTATTGGGACTAGCGGGGAAAGAGACCCAGTACTTC. It specifies CASSLLGLAGKETQYF.

This clonotype has at least ten counts. This may arise from a read error, as a much more abundant clone is one base away. The chain has TRBV27 and TRBJ2-1; TRBD2 agrees at 8 bases. The end of the DNA is better explained by TRBJ2-7, so the J call may be wrong. The length of the CDR3 is 15 residues. The V gene's germline CDR1 is MNHEY and CDR2 SMNVEV (reference sequence). The CDR3 region is CASSLKGLVYNEQYF. CDR3 sequence (DNA): TGTGCCAGCAGTTTAAAGGGACTAGTCTACAATGAGCAGTACTTC.

In its sample, this clonotype ranks as large. The chain uses TRBV28 and TRBJ2-5; D may correspond to TRBD1 or TRBD2 (5 bases each). Trimming removed 7 bases at V and 5 bases at J, with 11 bases between. Germline CDR1 and CDR2: MDHEN and SYDVKM. The CDR3 sequence is 12 residues long. CDR3 in amino acids: CASKGSAETQYF. In nucleotides, the CDR3 is TGTGCCAGCAAGGGGAGCGCGGAGACCCAGTACTTC.

This clonotype was detected ten times or more. This chain connects TRBV6-1 to TRBJ2-2; D uncertain. Looked up from germline, CDR1 is MNHNS and CDR2 is SASEGT. V lost 8 bases to trimming and J lost 0 bases, with 13 bases between them. The CDR3 spans 15 residues. CDR3 bases: TGTGCCAGCGGGTCCGGGTACGCGAACACCGGGGAGCTGTTTTTT. Amino acid sequence: CASGSGYANTGELFF.

The chain carries TRBV7-6 and TRBJ2-5; 9 bases match TRBD2. CDR3 length: 17 residues. Germline trimming cut 0 bases from V and 4 bases from J; bases unmatched to any gene: 9. Germline V lookup: CDR1 SGHVS, CDR2 FNYEAQ. In nucleotides, the CDR3 is TGTGCCAGCAGCTTAGCGACTATAGCGGGAGTTCGAGAGACCCAGTACTTC. It yields the protein CASSLATIAGVRETQYF.

This clonotype has a count of ten or more. The J gene is TRBJ2-7, the V gene TRBV6-1; D is tentatively TRBD1 or TRBD2 (5 bases each). Germline V gene sequence: CDR1 MNHNS, CDR2 SASEGT. The CDR3 spans 12 residues. Trimming took off 5 bases at V and 7 bases at J, with 12 bases between the two ends. CDR3 loop: CASSTSWGEQYF. The CDR3 DNA follows: TGTGCCAGCAGTACCTCCTGGGGGGAGCAGTACTTC.

This clonotype was detected many times. This chain links TRBV27 with TRBJ2-2; 8 bases line up with TRBD2. In germline, CDR1 is MNHEY, CDR2 SMNVEV (reference sequence). The J segment lost 1 base and the V segment lost 3 bases, leaving 7 bases of the junction unmatched. The CDR3 is made up of 17 amino acids. CDR3 sequence reads: CASSFGTAGGNTGELFF. The CDR3 DNA sequence: TGTGCCAGCAGTTTTGGGACGGCGGGGGGGAACACCGGGGAGCTGTTTTTT.

This rearrangement joins TRBV7-6 to TRBJ2-1; 14 nucleotides agree with TRBD2. The better agreement between TRBJ2-7 and the DNA end casts doubt on the J call. Germline V gives CDR1 SGHVS, CDR2 FNYEAQ. The CDR3 length is 20 residues. This CDR3 reads CASSGAPGLAGELSYNEQYF. The DNA of the CDR3 is TGTGCCAGCAGCGGGGCACCGGGACTAGCGGGAGAGCTCTCCTACAATGAGCAGTACTTC.

The V call is TRBV7-2, the J call TRBJ2-5; D is perhaps TRBD1 (5 bases). CDR1 and CDR2 from the germline V gene are SGHTA and FQGNSA. The CDR3 runs to 14 residues. Trimming left V 8 bases short and J 11 bases short, with 24 bases between. The CDR3 region has the DNA TGTGCCAGCGGAACAAGGGGCACTTACAATGAGCAGTACTTC. The encoded protein is CASGTRGTYNEQYF.

This chain uses TRBV7-2 with TRBJ2-7; D is unclear. Looked up from germline, CDR1 is SGHTA and CDR2 is FQGNSA. Trimming removed 1 base from V and 9 bases from J, with 16 bases in between. The CDR3 covers 14 residues. The CDR3 is CASSLEGQSSTQYF. As DNA, the CDR3 is TGTGCCAGCAGCTTAGAAGGCCAGTCCTCGACGCAGTACTTC.

This clonotype is labeled medium-sized. The chain is built from TRBV7-9 and TRBJ2-5, with D unclear. Trimming left V 2 bases short and J 5 bases short, with 9 bases between. The germline V gene has CDR1 SEHNR and CDR2 FQNEAQ (reference sequence). The CDR3 runs 13 residues. The CDR3 loop reads CASSLPRVETQYF. Written as DNA, the CDR3 is TGTGCCAGCAGCTTACCTAGGGTTGAGACCCAGTACTTC.

This rearrangement joins TRBV7-2 to TRBJ2-1; 7 bases agree with TRBD1. Trimming removed 0 bases from V and 5 bases from J; junction bases left unmatched: 7. CDR1 is SGHTA and CDR2 is FQGNSA in the germline V gene. The CDR3 has 16 residues. The CDR3 here is CASSLAATGTNNEQFF. In DNA, the CDR3 is TGTGCCAGCAGCTTAGCGGCGACAGGGACAAACAATGAGCAGTTCTTC.

This clonotype was detected many times. The chain uses TRBV5-3 and TRBJ2-2; TRBD1 might be the D (5 bases). TRBV5-3 is noted as an ORF with a role that remains uncertain. V lost 4 bases to trimming and J lost 1 base, with 20 bases between them. The CDR3 is 18 amino acids. This CDR3 reads CARSGNAQGRRNTGELFF. CDR3 coding DNA: TGTGCCAGAAGCGGAAATGCGCAGGGAAGGAGGAACACCGGGGAGCTGTTTTTT.

This clonotype was counted ten times or more. The chain uses TRBV6-1 and TRBJ1-2, with 10 bases aligning to TRBD1. The CDR3 is 15 amino acids. Germline values: CDR1 MNHNS, CDR2 SASEGT. The trim removed 4 bases at V and 4 bases at J, leaving 6 bases unmatched. The CDR3 coding sequence is TGTGCCAGCAGTGGACAGGGACAGGGGTCCTATGGCTACACCTTC. Its translation is CASSGQGQGSYGYTF.

This clonotype was seen a few times. No DNA is shown, since the ends of the CDR3 on it are uncertain; the CDR3 is the one TCRdb lists. V gene TRBV7-5 combines with J gene TRBJ1-2. TRBV7-5 is a documented pseudogene. The CDR3 numbers 16 amino acids, ends counted. CDR3: CISVPEAPTANYGYTF.

This clonotype turned up a few times. The chain links TRBV5-8 to TRBJ1-2; 8 positions match TRBD1. This CDR3 has 14 amino acids. CDR1 and CDR2 (germline): SGHTS, YDEGEE. V was clipped by 4 bases and J by 4 bases; unmatched bases: 6. The CDR3 reads CASSTQGAVYGYTF. As DNA, the CDR3 is TGTGCCAGCAGCACCCAGGGGGCGGTCTATGGCTACACCTTC.

This clonotype was seen at least ten times. A much larger clone is a single base away; this may be a read error. This CDR3 is CASSLGAGGTYNEQYF. The DNA of the CDR3 is TGTGCCAGCAGCTTAGGAGCGGGGGGGACCTACAATGAGCAGTACTTC. The chain recombines TRBV5-6 with TRBJ2-1; 10 bases align to TRBD2. Judging by the DNA end, TRBJ2-7 fits better; the J call may be wrong. The germline V gene has CDR1 SGHDT and CDR2 YYEEEE. The CDR3 is 16 amino acids.

This clonotype was detected many times. This sequence joins TRBV4-1 and TRBJ2-3; the match to TRBD2 covers 11 bases. Germline V gene data show CDR1 as MGHRA and CDR2 as YSYEKL. V lost 7 bases to trimming and J lost 3 bases; unmatched junction nucleotides: 12. This CDR3 is built from 17 residues. The CDR3 here is CASNSKGLAVPTDTQYF. Written as DNA, the CDR3 is TGCGCCAGCAACTCCAAGGGACTAGCGGTTCCGACAGATACGCAGTATTTT.

The V and J genes are TRBV19 and TRBJ2-3; D assignment may be TRBD1 or TRBD2 (5 bases each). The assigned J gene may be wrong: the sequence end matches TRBJ2-5 better. CDR1 and CDR2 (germline): LNHDA, SQIVND (reference sequence). The CDR3 runs to 14 residues. The CDR3 is CASRRQGGGETQYF. CDR3 coding DNA: TGTGCCAGTCGCCGCCAGGGTGGAGGCGAGACCCAGTACTTC.

This clonotype showed up many times. J is TRBJ2-7 and V is TRBV2; the D gene is possibly TRBD1 (5 bases). CDR1 is SNHLY and CDR2 is FYNNEI in the germline V gene. The CDR3 has 13 residues. Trimming cost V 6 bases and J 3 bases, with 12 bases left between them. The CDR3 loop reads CASRPQTVYEQYF. The CDR3 DNA sequence: TGTGCCAGCAGGCCCCAGACAGTCTACGAGCAGTACTTC. Drawing the rest from reference TRBV2 and TRBJ2-7, the complete variable domain is EPEVTQTPSHQVTQMGQEVILRCVPISNHLYFYWYRQILGQKVEFLVSFYNNEISEKSEIFDDQFSVERPDGSNFTLKIRSTKLEDSAMYFCASRPQTVYEQYFGPGTRLTVT.

This clonotype was counted at least ten times. Since a much larger clone is just one base distant, this may be a read error. This rearrangement joins TRBV6-1 to TRBJ2-5; tentatively, D is TRBD1 (6 bases). The CDR3 consists of 14 residues. The germline V gene has CDR1 MNHNS and CDR2 SASEGT. Trimming cost V 9 bases and J 11 bases, with 25 bases left between them. CDR3 coding DNA: TGTGCCAGTTCCACAGGGTACTCCTACAATGAGCAGTACTTC. This gives the protein CASSTGYSYNEQYF.

This clonotype was picked up many times. The chain combines TRBV27 with TRBJ1-1; a possible D gene is TRBD1 (6 bases). Between the trimmed V and J ends, which lost 5 bases and 1 base, there was a span of 11 bases. Germline CDR1 and CDR2: MNHEY and SMNVEV (reference sequence). The CDR3 consists of 14 residues. The CDR3 spells CASSLKGGNTEAFF. The CDR3 DNA is TGTGCCAGCAGTCTAAAGGGGGGGAACACTGAAGCTTTCTTT.

By sample fraction, this clonotype is medium-sized. This rearrangement joins TRBV7-6 to TRBJ2-2, with TRBD2 matching 9 bases. CDR3 length: 16 residues. Germline CDR1 SGHVS, CDR2 FNYEAQ. With V trimmed by 5 bases and J by 4 bases, 8 bases remained unmatched. The DNA for the CDR3 is TGTGCCAGCAGCGTTGAAGCGGGGGGAGCCACCGGGGAGCTGTTTTTT. It encodes CASSVEAGGATGELFF.

This clonotype was seen ten or more times. This sequence joins TRBV7-2 and TRBJ1-5, with D possibly matching TRBD1 (5 bases). V was trimmed by 10 bases and J by 2 bases, leaving 9 bases between them. The germline CDR1 and CDR2 sequences are SGHTA and FQGNSA. The CDR3 has 12 amino acids. CDR3 DNA: TGTGCCACCAGGGTGGGCAATCAGCCCCAGCATTTT. Its protein is CATRVGNQPQHF.

In this sample, this clonotype turned up many times. The V and J genes are TRBV28 and TRBJ1-1; D ambiguous. Per the germline V gene, CDR1 is MDHEN and CDR2 is SYDVKM. The CDR3 sequence is 14 residues long. Trimming took off 7 bases at V and 0 bases at J, with 12 bases between the two ends. The CDR3 bases are TGTGCCAGCATAATCAGTAGGATGAACACTGAAGCTTTCTTT. Translated: CASIISRMNTEAFF.

CDR3 bases: TGTGCCAGCAAGCTCTATGCCCGAGCCACAGGGGACTGGAGCACAGATACGCAGTATTTT. Translated: CASKLYARATGDWSTDTQYF. The V gene is TRBV6-1, the J gene TRBJ2-3, with a tentative D call TRBD1 (7 bases). The CDR3 extends over 20 amino acids. The V gene lost 7 bases and the J gene lost 0 bases, with 29 bases spanning the gap. CDR1 is MNHNS, CDR2 SASEGT, per germline.

CDR3 sequence (DNA): TGTGCCAGCAGCTTAAGTGTCAGGGGGGGCTCTGGGGCCAACGTCCTGACTTTC. It encodes CASSLSVRGGSGANVLTF. J is TRBJ2-6 and V is TRBV7-3; the D call may be TRBD1 or TRBD2 (7 bases each). The CDR3 runs 18 residues. Per germline, CDR1 SGHTA and CDR2 FQGTGA. The V and J ends lost 1 base and 0 bases respectively, with 13 bases between them. Filled out from reference TRBV7-3 and TRBJ2-6, the complete variable domain reads GAGVSQTPSNKVTEKGKYVELRCDPISGHTALYWYRQSLGQGPEFLIYFQGTGAADDSGLPNDRFFAVRPEGSVSTLKIQRTERGDSAVYLCASSLSVRGGSGANVLTFGAGSRLTVL.